The entry below gives a single TCR beta chain sequence along with its context. The antigen is undetermined. CDR3 length equals 16 residues. Germline lookup yields CDR1 SGHAT and CDR2 FQNNGV. V dropped 4 bases and J dropped 5 bases, with 17 bases sitting between them. These data belong to a study of naive and memory T cell subsets. The study, taken as a whole, reports: Between naive and memory subsets, TCR abundance power law exponents differed. Over 95% of naive TCR sequences appeared only once after error correction, unlike memory subsets.

Two oligonucleotides, mixed equimolar, formed the beta constant-region primer covering TRBC1 and TRBC2. Four rounds of PCR amplified the ligated cDNA using nested alpha and beta constant-region primers plus SP2. MiXCR, applied by TCRdb to the UMI-ligation and nested PCR reads, yields one record per CDR3 protein. The repertoire holds about 90,000 distinct CDR3 sequences, with 7% as singletons. Cells stained for CD3, CD4, CD8, CD45RA and CD27 were sorted into four subsets. The J gene is TRBJ2-2, the V gene TRBV11-2; D is possibly TRBD1 or TRBD2 (5 bases each). The sample comprised central memory CD4+ T cells from blood. The receptor was derived from a human donor in good health. CDR3 protein: CASSYGARGRTGELFF. DNA of the CDR3: TGTGCCAGCAGCTATGGAGCCCGGGGCAGGACCGGGGAGCTGTTTTTT.